These 31 T cell receptor beta chains originate from one sample sequenced in a study of T cell responses to AZD1222 COVID-19 vaccine. The table came from immunoSEQ multiplex PCR; TCRdb's copy has only in-frame clones and leaves some out. Of 150,000 to 200,000 clones in the sample, approximately 91% were seen once. The sequenced sample was peripheral blood, obtained 28 days after the second AZD1222 dose. These receptors were collected from an adult who received the AZD1222 COVID-19 vaccine.

The chain has TRBV7-9 and TRBJ1-2; TRBD1 matches 11 bases. The CDR3 sequence is 13 residues long. The trim removed 5 bases at V and 6 bases at J, leaving 2 bases unmatched. Germline CDR1 is SEHNR and CDR2 is FQNEAQ (reference sequence). This CDR3 reads CASSLGQGDGYTF. CDR3 DNA sequence: TGTGCCAGCAGCCTGGGACAGGGGGATGGCTACACCTTC. The variable domain in full, with the rest retrieved from reference TRBV7-9 and TRBJ1-2, is DTGVSQNPRHKITKRGQNVTFRCDPISEHNRLYWYRQTLGQGPEFLTYFQNEAQLEKSRLLSDRFSAERPKGSFSTLEIQRTEQGDSAMYLCASSLGQGDGYTFGSGTRLTVV.

The chain uses TRBV27 and TRBJ2-1, with 7 bases fitting TRBD2. CDR3 length: 15 residues. V dropped 0 bases and J dropped 9; count of bases not matched to a gene: 8. CDR1 MNHEY and CDR2 SMNVEV come from the germline V gene (reference sequence). The CDR3 DNA is TGTGCCAGCAGTTTATCGGCGGGAGAGTGGCGTGAGCAGTTCTTC. Protein sequence: CASSLSAGEWREQFF.

This rearrangement joins TRBV11-2 to TRBJ1-2; 7 positions agree with TRBD1. CDR1 is SGHAT and CDR2 is FQNNGV in the germline V gene. J was trimmed by 3 bases and V by 5 bases; bases with no gene match: 6. The CDR3 is made up of 14 amino acids. The CDR3, as DNA: TGTGCCAGCAGCCCGAGGGGGCTCCACTATGGCTACACCTTC. Translated: CASSPRGLHYGYTF.

This rearrangement joins TRBV27 to TRBJ2-2; 7 bases match TRBD1. CDR1 is MNHEY, CDR2 SMNVEV, per germline (reference sequence). Trimming cost V 1 base and J 8 bases; bases outside gene matches: 10. The CDR3 covers 16 residues. The CDR3 is CASSLYLFSTGGELFF. CDR3 coding DNA: TGTGCCAGCAGTTTATACCTGTTCTCGACAGGGGGGGAGCTGTTTTTT.

This sequence joins TRBV11-2 and TRBJ2-5, with D possibly matching TRBD2 (6 bases). The CDR3 is made up of 15 amino acids. The V and J ends lost 5 bases and 5 bases respectively, with 18 bases between them. Germline CDR1 reads SGHAT; CDR2 reads FQNNGV. CDR3 region: CASSVRTLREETQYF. CDR3 coding DNA: TGTGCCAGCAGCGTACGGACACTACGGGAGGAGACCCAGTACTTC.

The chain couples TRBV7-2 to TRBJ1-5, with D possibly TRBD1 on 5 matching bases. V was trimmed by 0 bases and J by 5 bases, leaving 8 bases between them. The CDR3 totals 14 residues. The germline V gene encodes CDR1 SGHTA and CDR2 FQGNSA. Written as DNA, the CDR3 is TGTGCCAGCAGCTTAGCGGGGACGGATCAGCCCCAGCATTTT. Translated, it gives CASSLAGTDQPQHF.

V is TRBV3-1 (or the pseudogene TRBV3-2) and J is TRBJ1-2; perhaps TRBD1 as D (5 bases). The CDR3 runs to 12 residues. Trimming shortened V by 1 base and J by 8 bases, and 8 bases separated the two germline ends. Germline loops: CDR1 LGHDT, CDR2 YNNKEL (reference sequence). CDR3 nucleotide sequence: TGTGCCAGCAGCCAAGGGGGCTTAGGCTACACCTTC. It translates to CASSQGGLGYTF.

V usage is TRBV7-2 and J usage is TRBJ1-1; possible D gene TRBD1, 5 bases. Germline V gene data show CDR1 as SGHTA and CDR2 as FQGNSA. The ends were cut back, 5 bases at V and 5 bases at J, with 18 bases in the middle. CDR3 length equals 15 residues. CDR3 residues: CASSHGPAGGTEAFF. CDR3 bases: TGTGCCAGCAGCCACGGCCCTGCGGGGGGTACTGAAGCTTTCTTT.

The chain combines TRBV28 with TRBJ1-6, with 10 bases matching TRBD1. The CDR3 has 14 residues. Germline-derived CDR1 and CDR2 are MDHEN and SYDVKM. V shed 2 bases, J shed 10 bases, and the junction held 2 bases outside the gene matches. CDR3 DNA sequence: TGTGCCAGCAGTTTAGGGACAGGGGTGTCACCCCTCCACTTT. Translation gives CASSLGTGVSPLHF.

This sequence joins TRBV6-5 and TRBJ2-5, with D perhaps TRBD1 (5 bases). V dropped 6 bases and J dropped 1 base, with 12 bases sitting between them. Germline assignment: CDR1 MNHEY and CDR2 SVGAGI. This CDR3 is built from 14 residues. CDR3 region: CASSRQITQETQYF. The CDR3 nucleotides read TGTGCCAGCAGCAGACAGATAACCCAAGAGACCCAGTACTTC.

This chain links TRBV27 with TRBJ2-1; 7 positions agree with TRBD2. The junction had 17 bases not matched to a gene; V was cut back by 0 bases and J by 9 bases. This CDR3 spans 18 amino acids. The germline CDR1 and CDR2 sequences are MNHEY and SMNVEV (reference sequence). The DNA of the CDR3 is TGTGCCAGCAGTTTATCACCTCCCACCTTTTCGGGAGGAGGTGAGCAGTTCTTC. Protein: CASSLSPPTFSGGGEQFF.

The gene calls are TRBV6-5 and TRBJ2-2; D is uncertain. The V end lost 6 bases, the J end lost 7 bases, and 6 bases lay between the germline ends. CDR1 is MNHEY and CDR2 is SVGAGI in the germline V gene. The CDR3 contains 11 residues. The DNA of the CDR3 is TGTGCCAGCAGAACGGGCGGGGAGCTGTTTTTT. Protein sequence: CASRTGGELFF.

The chain carries TRBV5-6 and TRBJ1-3, with D maybe TRBD1 (5 bases). In germline, CDR1 is SGHDT, CDR2 YYEEEE. CDR3 length: 15 residues. The V and J ends lost 5 bases and 0 bases respectively, with 12 bases between them. This CDR3 is CASSLMQGSGNTIYF. In nucleotides, the CDR3 is TGTGCCAGCAGTTTAATGCAGGGCTCTGGAAACACCATATATTTT.

The rearrangement joins TRBV2 to TRBJ1-3, with 8 bases identical to TRBD1. Germline CDR1 is SNHLY and CDR2 is FYNNEI. The CDR3 has 15 amino acids. V lost 7 bases and J lost 2; bases outside the gene matches: 7. The CDR3 spells CASTLDREAGNTIYF. The DNA for the CDR3 is TGTGCCAGCACCTTGGACAGGGAGGCTGGAAACACCATATATTTT.

This clone has a handful of counts. The chain is built from TRBV2 and TRBJ1-1; D ambiguous. The CDR3 runs 14 residues. Per the germline V gene, CDR1 is SNHLY and CDR2 is FYNNEI. Trimming cost V 0 bases and J 2 bases, with 7 bases left between them. The CDR3 region has the DNA TGTGCCAGCAGTGAAGCGGGAGATAACACTGAAGCTTTCTTT. Residues: CASSEAGDNTEAFF. The full variable domain, with the rest looked up from reference TRBV2 and TRBJ1-1, is EPEVTQTPSHQVTQMGQEVILRCVPISNHLYFYWYRQILGQKVEFLVSFYNNEISEKSEIFDDQFSVERPDGSNFTLKIRSTKLEDSAMYFCASSEAGDNTEAFFGQGTRLTVV.

This chain connects TRBV7-2 to TRBJ1-1; no reliable D call. Per the germline V gene, CDR1 is SGHTA and CDR2 is FQGNSA. Trimming took 6 bases from V and 3 from J, leaving 11 bases between them. This CDR3 contains 13 residues. CDR3 amino acids: CASSLGIDTEAFF. Written as DNA, the CDR3 is TGTGCCAGCAGTTTGGGAATTGACACTGAAGCTTTCTTT.

The chain combines TRBV11-2 with TRBJ2-7; TRBD2 aligns across 11 bases. This CDR3 is built from 16 residues. With V trimmed by 3 bases and J by 3 bases, 7 bases remained unmatched. Germline loops: CDR1 SGHAT, CDR2 FQNNGV. The CDR3 here is CASSLVAGGPFYEQYF. In nucleotides, the CDR3 is TGTGCCAGCAGCTTGGTAGCGGGAGGGCCATTCTACGAGCAGTACTTC.

J is TRBJ1-1 and V is TRBV5-1, with D tentatively TRBD1 (5 bases). With 5 bases removed from V and 0 bases from J, the gap between germline ends came to 11 bases. This CDR3 is built from 14 residues. The V gene's germline CDR1 is SGHRS and CDR2 YFSETQ. The CDR3 region has the DNA TGCGCCAGCAGACTAGGACATCTGAACACTGAAGCTTTCTTT. This gives the protein CASRLGHLNTEAFF.

The chain recombines TRBV6-5 with TRBJ1-1, with 9 bases matching TRBD1. The CDR3 extends over 14 amino acids. The V segment lost 5 bases and the J segment 5 bases; nucleotides outside the gene matches: 6. Germline values: CDR1 MNHEY, CDR2 SVGAGI. CDR3 loop: CASSPDRGWTEAFF. The CDR3 nucleotides are TGTGCCAGCAGTCCCGACAGGGGGTGGACTGAAGCTTTCTTT.

The V gene is TRBV14, the J gene TRBJ1-4; D ambiguous. Germline V gene sequence: CDR1 SGHDN, CDR2 FVKESK. Trimming removed 3 bases at V and 4 bases at J, with 15 bases between. The CDR3 contains 16 residues. As DNA, the CDR3 is TGTGCCAGCAGCCAGCAGTGGCCAGCGGATAATGAAAAACTGTTTTTT. It encodes CASSQQWPADNEKLFF.

This chain joins TRBV6-1 and TRBJ2-1; perhaps TRBD2 as D (7 bases). Germline CDR1 is MNHNS and CDR2 is SASEGT. The CDR3 runs to 16 residues. V was cut by 0 bases and J by 10 bases, with 19 bases left in between. The CDR3 loop is CASSEAWDYPTGEQFF. Here the CDR3 DNA reads TGTGCCAGCAGTGAAGCGTGGGACTACCCTACAGGGGAGCAGTTCTTC.

The rearrangement links TRBV7-3 to TRBJ1-6; D unclear. The V end lost 2 bases, the J end lost 7 bases, and 6 bases lay between the germline ends. CDR3 length equals 13 residues. Per germline, CDR1 SGHTA and CDR2 FQGTGA. Here the CDR3 reads CASSLAQNSPLHF. The CDR3 nucleotides are TGTGCCAGCAGCTTAGCCCAAAATTCACCCCTCCACTTT.

This sequence joins TRBV6-1 and TRBJ1-2; D uncertain. Germline V gene data show CDR1 as MNHNS and CDR2 as SASEGT. The CDR3 covers 13 residues. The ends were cut back, 1 base at V and 5 bases at J, with 8 bases in the middle. The CDR3 loop reads CASSEERSYGYTF. CDR3 sequence (DNA): TGTGCCAGCAGTGAAGAAAGATCTTATGGCTACACCTTC.

This chain joins TRBV6-6 and TRBJ1-5, with a tentative D call TRBD1 (6 bases). Germline assignment: CDR1 MNHNY and CDR2 SVGAGI (reference sequence). V lost 6 bases, J lost 4 bases, and 16 bases lay in between. This CDR3 is built from 15 residues. The CDR3 DNA reads TGTGCCAGCAGCCCACGGGACAAGATGAATCAGCCCCAGCATTTT. Its protein product is CASSPRDKMNQPQHF.

The CDR3 nucleotides read TGTGCCAGCAGCTCGGGACAGCCCAATCAGCCCCAGCATTTT. Residues: CASSSGQPNQPQHF. This rearrangement joins TRBV7-2 to TRBJ1-5; 7 nucleotides align to TRBD1. Trimming removed 4 bases from V and 3 bases from J; junction bases left unmatched: 3. This CDR3 is 14 amino acids long. The V gene's germline CDR1 is SGHTA and CDR2 FQGNSA. Based on the CDR3 plus reference TRBV7-2 and TRBJ1-5, the full variable domain is GAGVSQSPSNKVTEKGKDVELRCDPISGHTALYWYRQSLGQGLEFLIYFQGNSAPDKSGLPSDRFSAERTGGSVSTLTIQRTQQEDSAVYLCASSSGQPNQPQHFGDGTRLSIL.

This chain uses TRBV7-8 with TRBJ2-5; 9 bases map to TRBD1. CDR1 is SGHVS and CDR2 is FQNEAQ in the germline V gene. The CDR3 is made up of 15 amino acids. With V trimmed by 7 bases and J by 5 bases, 11 bases remained unmatched. The CDR3 sequence is CASTNRDGTGETQYF. The CDR3 DNA follows: TGTGCCAGCACCAACCGGGACGGGACAGGGGAGACCCAGTACTTC.

V and J are TRBV7-9 and TRBJ2-7; 7 bases are shared with TRBD2. The CDR3 extends over 15 amino acids. CDR1 is SEHNR, CDR2 FQNEAQ, per germline (reference sequence). Germline trimming cut 1 base from V and 6 bases from J; bases unmatched to any gene: 9. This CDR3 reads CASSLGWEGLGEQYF. CDR3 sequence (DNA): TGTGCCAGCAGCTTAGGATGGGAGGGTTTAGGCGAGCAGTACTTC.

The CDR3 sequence: CASSLKTGQETQYF. CDR3 in DNA: TGTGCCAGCAGCTTGAAAACAGGTCAAGAGACCCAGTACTTC. The rearrangement joins TRBV5-4 to TRBJ2-5; D possibly corresponds to TRBD1 (5 bases). Germline-derived CDR1 and CDR2 are SGHNT and YYREEE (reference sequence). The CDR3 runs to 14 residues. Trimming cost V 1 base and J 2 bases, with 9 bases left between them.

This chain connects TRBV10-2 to TRBJ1-1; no reliable D call. This CDR3 comprises 14 residues. Trimming left V 7 bases short and J 0 bases short, with 12 bases between. The germline CDR1 and CDR2 sequences are WSHSY and SAAADI. The chain's CDR3 is CASIRTHVNTEAFF. DNA for the CDR3: TGCGCCAGCATCAGAACACATGTGAACACTGAAGCTTTCTTT.

This sequence joins TRBV5-1 and TRBJ2-1, with 9 bases aligning to TRBD2. CDR3 length equals 16 residues. Germline loops: CDR1 SGHRS, CDR2 YFSETQ. The V segment lost 0 bases and the J segment 3 bases; nucleotides outside the gene matches: 4. The CDR3 is CASSLVAGVVYNEQFF. CDR3 nucleotide sequence: TGCGCCAGCAGCTTGGTAGCGGGAGTAGTCTACAATGAGCAGTTCTTC.

The chain recombines TRBV30 with TRBJ2-1; maybe TRBD2 (7 bases). Trimming removed 2 bases from V and 4 bases from J, with 21 bases in between. The CDR3 length is 17 residues. Germline CDR1 GTSNPN, CDR2 SVGIG (reference sequence). For the CDR3, the DNA is TGTGCCTGGAGTACCACTGGGGGGGGCCAGGGATACAATGAGCAGTTCTTC. Translating gives CAWSTTGGGQGYNEQFF. The full variable domain, with the rest looked up from reference TRBV30 and TRBJ2-1, is SQTIHQWPATLVQPVGSPLSLECTVEGTSNPNLYWYRQAAGRGLQLLFYSVGIGQISSEVPQNLSASRPQDRQFILSSKKLLLSDSGFYLCAWSTTGGGQGYNEQFFGPGTRLTVL.